One and the same sample provided the 6 T cell receptor beta chains below, sequenced in a study of T cell responses to AZD1222 COVID-19 vaccine. Profiling relied on immunoSEQ multiplex PCR, and the TCRdb table lists in-frame clones only, not all of them. The sample contains around 130,000 clones, about 89% of which appear only once. The material was peripheral blood, obtained 28 days after the second AZD1222 dose. The origin of the receptors is an adult who received the AZD1222 COVID-19 vaccine.

The chain is built from TRBV12-5 and TRBJ1-5; TRBD1 is a possible D gene (6 bases). Germline V gene lookup returns CDR1 LGHNT and CDR2 FRNRAP. The CDR3 sequence is 13 residues long. V lost 6 bases and J 7 bases, leaving 13 bases between the germline ends. CDR3 protein: CASGSGDRQPQHF. The CDR3 coding sequence is TGTGCTAGTGGGTCAGGGGATCGGCAGCCCCAGCATTTT.

V gene TRBV19 combines with J gene TRBJ1-2; TRBD1 agrees at 9 bases. Germline-derived CDR1 and CDR2 are LNHDA and SQIVND (reference sequence). V was clipped by 5 bases and J by 5 bases; unmatched bases: 6. The CDR3 has 14 amino acids. CDR3: CASSPRDRAYGYTF. DNA for the CDR3: TGTGCCAGTAGTCCGAGGGACAGGGCTTATGGCTACACCTTC. Full variable domain (outside the CDR3, taken from reference TRBV19 and TRBJ1-2): DGGITQSPKYLFRKEGQNVTLSCEQNLNHDAMYWYRQDPGQGLRLIYYSQIVNDFQKGDIAEGYSVSREKKESFPLTVTSAQKNPTAFYLCASSPRDRAYGYTFGSGTRLTVV.

The V call is TRBV30, the J call TRBJ1-3, with no clear D. V lost 0 bases and J lost 0, with 9 bases in between. Germline CDR1 and CDR2: GTSNPN and SVGIG (reference sequence). The CDR3 is made up of 15 amino acids. CDR3 nucleotide sequence: TGTGCCTGGAGTGTTGGACTGAGCTCTGGAAACACCATATATTTT. Translation: CAWSVGLSSGNTIYF.

CDR3 region: CATSRDLGAYNQPQHF. Written as DNA, the CDR3 is TGTGCCACCAGCAGAGATCTAGGGGCTTACAATCAGCCCCAGCATTTT. The V and J genes are TRBV15 and TRBJ1-5, with D maybe TRBD1 (5 bases). CDR3 length: 16 amino acids. CDR1 and CDR2 from the germline V gene are LNHNV and YYDKDF (reference sequence). Trimming took 0 bases from V and 3 from J, leaving 12 bases between them.

The V call is TRBV15, the J call TRBJ2-7; D is unclear. The V gene's germline CDR1 is LNHNV and CDR2 YYDKDF (reference sequence). The length of the CDR3 is 13 residues. V lost 1 base and J 6 bases, leaving 10 bases between the germline ends. The CDR3, as DNA: TGTGCCACCAGCAGAGTAGGCGGAAGCGAGCAGTACTTC. As protein: CATSRVGGSEQYF.

This clone was detected only a few times. The DNA of the CDR3 is TGTGCCAGCAGTTTAGCGGGGGTACCCGAGCAGTTCTTC. It is translated as CASSLAGVPEQFF. The chain links TRBV4-2 to TRBJ2-1; 9 bases are a match to TRBD2. The V segment lost 6 bases and the J segment 10 bases; nucleotides outside the gene matches: 7. CDR3 length: 13 amino acids. Germline V lookup: CDR1 LGHNA, CDR2 YNFKEQ.